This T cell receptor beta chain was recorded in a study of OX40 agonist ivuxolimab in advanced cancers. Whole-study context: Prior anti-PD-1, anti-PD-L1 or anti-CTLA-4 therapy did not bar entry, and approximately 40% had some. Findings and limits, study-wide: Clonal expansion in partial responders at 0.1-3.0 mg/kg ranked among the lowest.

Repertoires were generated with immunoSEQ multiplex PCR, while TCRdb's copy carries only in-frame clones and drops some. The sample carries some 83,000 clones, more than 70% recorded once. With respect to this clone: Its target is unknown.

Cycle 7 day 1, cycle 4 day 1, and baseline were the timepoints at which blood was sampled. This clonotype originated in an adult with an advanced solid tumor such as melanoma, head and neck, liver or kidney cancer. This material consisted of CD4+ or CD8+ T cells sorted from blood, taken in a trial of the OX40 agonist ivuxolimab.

In nucleotides, the CDR3 is TGTGCCAGCAGCCCTTCCGGCGCCGATGAAGCTTTCTTT. Translation: CASSPSGADEAFF. The chain links TRBV7-2 to TRBJ1-1; D is ambiguous. Looked up from germline, CDR1 is SGHTA and CDR2 is FQGNSA. This CDR3 comprises 13 residues. V was cut by 5 bases and J by 7 bases, with 14 bases left in between.